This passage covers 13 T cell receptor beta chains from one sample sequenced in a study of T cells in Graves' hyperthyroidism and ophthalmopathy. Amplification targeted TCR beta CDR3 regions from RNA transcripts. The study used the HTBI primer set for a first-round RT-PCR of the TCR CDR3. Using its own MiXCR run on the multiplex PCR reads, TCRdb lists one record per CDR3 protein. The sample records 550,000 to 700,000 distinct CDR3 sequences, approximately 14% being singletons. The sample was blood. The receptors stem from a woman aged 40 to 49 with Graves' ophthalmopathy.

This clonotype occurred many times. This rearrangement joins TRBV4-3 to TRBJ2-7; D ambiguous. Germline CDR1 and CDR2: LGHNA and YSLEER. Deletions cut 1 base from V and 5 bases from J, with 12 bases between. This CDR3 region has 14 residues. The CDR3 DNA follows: TGCGCCAGCAGCCAAGCTAGTTATTCCCACGAGCAGTACTTC. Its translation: CASSQASYSHEQYF.

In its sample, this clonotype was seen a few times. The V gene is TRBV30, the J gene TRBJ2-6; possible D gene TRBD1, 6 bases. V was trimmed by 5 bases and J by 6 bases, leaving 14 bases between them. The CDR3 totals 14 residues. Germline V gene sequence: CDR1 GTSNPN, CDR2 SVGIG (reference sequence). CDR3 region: CAWGETGMANVLTF. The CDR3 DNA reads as TGTGCCTGGGGAGAGACAGGAATGGCCAACGTCCTGACTTTC.

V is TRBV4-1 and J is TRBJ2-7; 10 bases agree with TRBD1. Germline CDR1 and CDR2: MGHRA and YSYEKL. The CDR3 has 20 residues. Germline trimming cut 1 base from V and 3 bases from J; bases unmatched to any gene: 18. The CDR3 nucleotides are TGCGCCAGCAGCCAAGCGACCGGGCGGGACAGGACAGGGGGACGCTACGAGCAGTACTTC. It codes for CASSQATGRDRTGGRYEQYF.

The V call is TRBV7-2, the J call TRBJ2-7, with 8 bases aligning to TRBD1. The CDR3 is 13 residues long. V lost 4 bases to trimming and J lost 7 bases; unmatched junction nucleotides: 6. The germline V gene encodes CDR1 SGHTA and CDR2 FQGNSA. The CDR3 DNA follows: TGTGCCAGCAGCTCGGACAGGGCGGGGGAGCAGTACTTC. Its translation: CASSSDRAGEQYF.

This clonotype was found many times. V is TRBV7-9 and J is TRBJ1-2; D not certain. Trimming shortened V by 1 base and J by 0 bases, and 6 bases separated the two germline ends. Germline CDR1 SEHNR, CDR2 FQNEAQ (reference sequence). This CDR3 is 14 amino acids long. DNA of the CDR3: TGTGCCAGCAGCTTAGAGGTCACTAACTATGGCTACACCTTC. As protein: CASSLEVTNYGYTF.

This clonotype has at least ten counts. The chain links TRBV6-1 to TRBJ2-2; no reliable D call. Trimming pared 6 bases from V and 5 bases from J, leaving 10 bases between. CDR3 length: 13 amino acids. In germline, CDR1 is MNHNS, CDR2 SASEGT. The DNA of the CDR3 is TGTGCCAGCAGCTTGCCGGCAACCGGGGAGCTGTTTTTT. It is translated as CASSLPATGELFF.

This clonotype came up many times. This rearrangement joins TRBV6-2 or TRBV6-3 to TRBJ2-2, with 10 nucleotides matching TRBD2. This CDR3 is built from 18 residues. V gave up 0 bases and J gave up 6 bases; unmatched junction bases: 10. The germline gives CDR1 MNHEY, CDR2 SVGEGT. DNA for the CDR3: TGTGCCAGCAGTTACTCCGGACTAGCGGACCTTAAGGCCGGGGAGCTGTTTTTT. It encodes CASSYSGLADLKAGELFF.

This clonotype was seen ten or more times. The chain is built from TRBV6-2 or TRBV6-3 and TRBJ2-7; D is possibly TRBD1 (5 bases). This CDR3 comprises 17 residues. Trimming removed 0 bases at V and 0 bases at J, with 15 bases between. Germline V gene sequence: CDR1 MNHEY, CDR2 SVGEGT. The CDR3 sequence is CASSYSSWGRLSYEQYF. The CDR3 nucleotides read TGTGCCAGCAGTTACTCTTCGTGGGGCAGACTCTCCTACGAGCAGTACTTC.

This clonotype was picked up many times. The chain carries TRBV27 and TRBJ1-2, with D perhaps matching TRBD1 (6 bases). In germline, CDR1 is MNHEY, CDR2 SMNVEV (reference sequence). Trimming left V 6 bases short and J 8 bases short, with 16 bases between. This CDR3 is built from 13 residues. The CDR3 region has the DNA TGTGCCAGCAGGACTCAGGGGCGCGGAGGCTACACCTTC. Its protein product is CASRTQGRGGYTF.

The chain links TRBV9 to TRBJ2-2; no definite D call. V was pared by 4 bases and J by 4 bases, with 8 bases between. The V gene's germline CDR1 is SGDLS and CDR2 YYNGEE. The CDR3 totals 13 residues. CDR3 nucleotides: TGTGCCAGCAGCACTGACCTCACCGGGGAGCTGTTTTTT. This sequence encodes CASSTDLTGELFF. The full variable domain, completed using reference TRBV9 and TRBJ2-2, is DSGVTQTPKHLITATGQRVTLRCSPRSGDLSVYWYQQSLDQGLQFLIQYYNGEERAKGNILERFSAQQFPDLHSELNLSSLELGDSALYFCASSTDLTGELFFGEGSRLTVL.

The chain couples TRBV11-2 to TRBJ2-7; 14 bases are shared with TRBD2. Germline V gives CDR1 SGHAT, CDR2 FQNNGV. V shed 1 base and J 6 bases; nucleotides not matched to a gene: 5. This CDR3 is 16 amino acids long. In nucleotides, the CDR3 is TGTGCCAGCAGCTTAGGAGTGGGACTAGCGGGAGTCGAGCAGTACTTC. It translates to CASSLGVGLAGVEQYF.

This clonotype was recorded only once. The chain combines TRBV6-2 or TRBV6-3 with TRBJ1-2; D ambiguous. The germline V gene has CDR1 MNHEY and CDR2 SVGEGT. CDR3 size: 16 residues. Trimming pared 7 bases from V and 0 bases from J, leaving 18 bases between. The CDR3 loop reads CASTFGSLQANYGYTF. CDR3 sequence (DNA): TGTGCCAGCACCTTCGGGAGTCTTCAAGCTAACTATGGCTACACCTTC.

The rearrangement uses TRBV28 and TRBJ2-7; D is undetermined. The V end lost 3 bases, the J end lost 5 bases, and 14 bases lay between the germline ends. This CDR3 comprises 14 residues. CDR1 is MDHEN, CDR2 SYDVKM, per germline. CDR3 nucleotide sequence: TGTGCCAGCAGTTTTCTTGGGGAAACTCACGAGCAGTACTTC. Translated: CASSFLGETHEQYF.